What follows describes a single TCR beta chain. Its antigen is currently not known. For every CD8+ T cell subset, 250,000 to 300,000 cells were flow-sorted straight into RLT lysis buffer, and each subset was sorted in triplicate. Naive CD8+ T cells were defined stringently as CD45RO-CCR7+CD27+CD95- to exclude memory contaminants. Peripheral blood mononuclear cells were isolated from buffy coats using standard density gradient centrifugation. A FACSAria III was used to flow-sort naive CD8+ T cells into CXCR3-negative and CXCR3-positive populations. An RNeasy Mini Kit was used to extract total RNA from the sorted cells. Sequencer: NextSeq 550. The Human TCR Profiling Kit (MiLaboratory) was used to prepare UMI-labeled 5' RACE TRB cDNA libraries. The full amount of extracted RNA was used for cDNA synthesis, and the full amount of resulting cDNA was used for PCR amplification. The libraries were made side by side, with each library going through the same number of PCR cycles. As for how the authors treated the data: With a minimum of two reads required per UMI, MIGEC and MiXCR pulled out about 49,000 +/- 11,000 unique UMI-labeled TRB cDNA molecules from each library. On average, roughly 40,000 +/- 10,000 functional in-frame TRB CDR3 nucleotide clonotypes lacking stop codons were found per library. Diversity metrics, including normalized Shannon-Wiener and Chao1, were computed in VDJtools after downsampling to 5000 UMI-labeled TRB molecules per sample. VDJtools computed clonotype-size-weighted physicochemical properties of the central five CDR3 residues: interaction energy, strength, volume and Kidera factor 4. TCRdb reprocessed the public reads and reports one entry per CDR3 protein sequence, without DNA. These V and J calls rely on TCRdb rather than the paper's analysis. The sample table on file contains a few thousand distinct CDR3 sequences. The ten largest clonotypes hold around 2.9% of the sample.

Taken from the germline V gene, the CDR1 and CDR2 loops are SQVTM and ANQGSEA. Counted from cysteine to phenylalanine, this CDR3 has 19 amino acids. DNA is not on record. The data were taken from a study of CXCR3-negative and CXCR3-positive naive CD8 T cells (dated by TCRdb to 2018 to 2020). Regarding the study in general: Some 150 million TRB reads were obtained in total, roughly 1.5 +/- 0.3 million reads per library. Diversity and physicochemical repertoire analyses were performed on around ten donors pooled from two independent experiments. TRBV-TRBJ cluster analysis included naive subsets from 5 donors and memory cells from 3 donors. What the work shows at the level of the full study, not this receptor alone: Because surface CD5, which has been linked to self-reactivity in mice, was comparable between naive subsets, TCR interaction strength was also inferred from TRB CDR3 physicochemical properties. TRB CDR3s from CXCR3-positive naive cells showed higher hydrophobicity (lower Kidera factor 4), lower energy, and higher strength and volume indices than CXCR3-negative naive cells. Both naive subsets had comparably high repertoire diversity, while memory CD8+ T cells had much lower repertoire diversity. CXCR3 expression partially decreased after cryopreservation, so most assays used freshly isolated PBMCs. Similar TRBV-TRBJ usage was shown by naive CXCR3-negative and CXCR3-positive cells from the same donor, whereas distinct patterns were shown by memory cells.

Source material: naive CXCR3- CD8+ T cells from blood. The label giving this sample's cell subset or site can be read as: CD45RO-CCR7+CD27+CD95- naive CD8+ T cells lacking CXCR3 (TNR3-). The V and J segments used are TRBV29-1 and TRBJ1-2; TCRdb calls TRBD1, which cannot be checked without DNA. This clonotype was obtained from a human donor in good health. Some clones in this sample may be carry-over from other donors' samples. CDR3 protein: CSVEDRGTGDETFNYGYTF.